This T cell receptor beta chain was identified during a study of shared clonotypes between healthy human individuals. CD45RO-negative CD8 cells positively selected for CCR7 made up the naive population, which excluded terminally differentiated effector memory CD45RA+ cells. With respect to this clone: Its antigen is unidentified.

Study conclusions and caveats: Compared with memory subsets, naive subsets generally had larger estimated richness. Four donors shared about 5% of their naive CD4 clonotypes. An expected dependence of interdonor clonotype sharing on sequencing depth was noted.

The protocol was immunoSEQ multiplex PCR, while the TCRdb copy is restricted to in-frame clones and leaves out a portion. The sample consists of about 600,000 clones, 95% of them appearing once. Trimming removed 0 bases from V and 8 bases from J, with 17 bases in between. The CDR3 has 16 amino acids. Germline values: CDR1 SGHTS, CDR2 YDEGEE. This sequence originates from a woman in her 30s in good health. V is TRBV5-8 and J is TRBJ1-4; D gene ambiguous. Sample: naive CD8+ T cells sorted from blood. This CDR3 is CASSLAERARFEKLFF. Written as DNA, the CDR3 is TGTGCCAGCAGCTTGGCCGAAAGAGCCCGTTTCGAAAAACTGTTTTTT.